This TCR beta chain was identified in a study of blood T cell repertoires in COVID-19 (dated by TCRdb to 2019 to 2021). Background for the entire study: The collaborator samples originated in the United States, Italy and Spain and spanned the acute and convalescent phases of COVID-19. The material from the prospective study consisted of cDNA or gDNA derived from T cells, B-cell-depleted T cells, or PBMCs. Deeply sampled blood TCRbeta repertoires from subjects exposed to, actively infected with, or recovered from COVID-19 were included in the dataset. The repertoires were released in a freely available public database intended as a resource for research on the immune response to SARS-CoV-2. Samples came from the ongoing ImmuneRACE study (first 160 participants) plus 1,254 subjects from 6 global collaborators. A de-identified subject ID, COVID-19 status, age in years and sex were almost always included in the sample metadata. Where HLA class I and class II types were available, the types were taken from metadata supplied by the sample provider, not from assay-based typing.

Overall results and qualifications from the work: The quantity of clinical and demographic metadata differed by source and by participant and was supplied without curation.

TCRbeta CDR3 regions were amplified from genomic DNA by means of the immunoSEQ Assay, a bias-controlled multiplex PCR. On the study's bioinformatics: Within the assay, amplification of reference gene primers was used to estimate how many nucleated cells each sample contained. To quantify the absolute abundance of each unique TCRbeta CDR3 rearrangement, sequence reads were collapsed and filtered. For each sample, productive Simpson clonality was calculated as the square root of Simpson's diversity index across productive rearrangements. In TCRdb, the immuneACCESS table is reduced to in-frame sequences with V and J assigned. These tables do not hold every clone; where another copy was compared, an unresolved V gene accounts for under half, and the others remain unexplained. Clone size and the V and J calls come from that table; the DNA yielded D and trimming. This sample holds around 97,000 clones; more than 80% were observed only once. 3.5% of the sample is held by the ten biggest clonotypes.

V is reduced by 4 bases and J by 7 bases, leaving a spacing of 17 bases between them. The CDR3 holds 14 amino acids from the cysteine to the phenylalanine. CDR3 DNA is the only sequence kept; it has 42 bases, read in frame from the first base. CDR1 is given as GTSNPN and CDR2 as SVGIG, both from the germline V gene (reference sequence). Each collaborating institution followed its own protocols to collect whole blood in K2EDTA tubes. For TCRbeta analysis, collaborators shipped samples in one of three forms: frozen whole blood, isolated PBMCs, or DNA extracted from either of those sample types. A word on this clone: No antigen is known for it. No much larger clone exists at a distance of one base, and base qualities are not known.

The source material was peripheral blood. The TCR originated in an older woman with acute or convalescent COVID-19. The sequence links TRBV30 to TRBJ2-1, and possibly TRBD1, on 5 matching bases. The CDR3 protein sequence reads: CAWTPAGSKNEQFF. The DNA sequence follows: TGTGCCTGGACCCCAGCAGGGTCTAAGAATGAGCAGTTCTTC.